A single sample is the source of the 20 T cell receptor beta chains below, sequenced in a study of shared T cell receptors in the human thymus (dated by TCRdb to the early 2020s). Receptors were amplified or captured by the immunoSEQ multiplex PCR assay. TCRdb took this table from immuneACCESS and kept in-frame rearrangements with V and J called. Such tables lack part of the clones; where checked against another copy, unresolved V genes explain under half of the gap, and the rest is unexplained. The sample table holds some 640,000 clones, of which 70% to 90% were seen once. The ten largest clones take up roughly 0.0087% of the sample. This sample was shared with a second study, whose subject was human thymus T cells.

The sample was thymocytes. Receptors were obtained from a boy under two years old with a congenital heart defect. Donor details come from another sample of the same person, matched by shared clones.

The chain employs TRBV18 and TRBJ1-3; D gene unclear. V dropped 1 base and J dropped 0 bases, with 10 bases sitting between them. CDR3 length: 16 residues. Germline CDR1 and CDR2: KGHSH and LQKENI. In DNA, the CDR3 is TGTGCCAGCTCACCACTGTCCCAGAACTCTGGAAACACCATATATTTT. Encoded protein: CASSPLSQNSGNTIYF.

Details on this clone: The junction shows a germline mismatch at one end, possibly a read error. The chain is built from TRBV30 and TRBJ2-7, with TRBD1 as a possible D gene (6 bases). This CDR3 spans 8 amino acids. CDR1 and CDR2 (germline): GTSNPN, SVGIG (reference sequence). CDR3 bases: TGTGCCTCGCAGGGGCCTCACTTC. Translation: CASQGPHF. The whole variable domain, remainder taken from reference TRBV30 and TRBJ2-7, is SQTIHQWPATLVQPVGSPLSLECTVEGTSNPNLYWYRQAAGRGLQLLFYSVGIGQISSEVPQNLSASRPQDRQFILSSKKLLLSDSGFYLCASQGPHFGPGTRLTVT.

The rearrangement joins TRBV15 to TRBJ2-5; 13 bases agree with TRBD2. Germline CDR1 is LNHNV and CDR2 is YYDKDF (reference sequence). The junction had 8 bases not matched to a gene; V was cut back by 2 bases and J by 5 bases. CDR3 size: 17 residues. The DNA of the CDR3 is TGTGCCACCAGCAGACCCCCGGGACTAGCGGGGAGGGAGACCCAGTACTTC. Its protein is CATSRPPGLAGRETQYF.

Worth noting for this clone: Other DNA sequences of this sample code for an identical CDR3. The rearrangement uses TRBV20-1 and TRBJ2-7; D might be TRBD1 (5 bases). CDR3 size: 10 residues. Trimming cost V 6 bases and J 4 bases, with 7 bases left between them. Looked up from germline, CDR1 is DFQATT and CDR2 is SNEGSKA (reference sequence). The CDR3 region is CSAQGYEQYF. In nucleotides, the CDR3 is TGCAGTGCGCAGGGTTACGAGCAGTACTTC.

The V call is TRBV5-1, the J call TRBJ1-4, with 9 bases lining up with TRBD1. The V segment lost 4 bases and the J segment 3 bases; nucleotides outside the gene matches: 10. This CDR3 comprises 17 residues. Per germline, CDR1 SGHRS and CDR2 YFSETQ. This chain's CDR3 is CASSQGGQGMPNEKLFF. In DNA form, the CDR3 reads TGCGCCAGCAGCCAAGGGGGACAGGGTATGCCTAATGAAAAACTGTTTTTT.

This chain connects TRBV7-3 to TRBJ2-7, with 9 bases that match TRBD2. The CDR3 extends over 13 amino acids. Germline trimming cut 10 bases from V and 4 bases from J; bases unmatched to any gene: 8. Germline assignment: CDR1 SGHTA and CDR2 FQGTGA. Here the CDR3 reads CATPCGGGYEQYF. DNA for the CDR3: TGTGCCACCCCTTGCGGGGGGGGGTACGAGCAGTACTTC.

The V call is TRBV7-3, the J call TRBJ2-1, with TRBD2 identical over 13 bases. Germline CDR1 SGHTA, CDR2 FQGTGA. J lost 0 bases, V lost 5 bases, and 19 bases had no gene match. CDR3 length equals 22 residues. CDR3 in DNA: TGTGCCAGCAGCCCCAAGGGGCTTACTAGCGGGGGGGACAATAGCTCCTACAATGAGCAGTTCTTC. Its translation: CASSPKGLTSGGDNSSYNEQFF.

The genes are TRBV7-6 and TRBJ2-3; D is perhaps TRBD2 (5 bases). Between the trimmed V and J ends, which lost 5 bases and 3 bases, there was a span of 12 bases. Germline values: CDR1 SGHVS, CDR2 FNYEAQ. The CDR3 totals 14 residues. CDR3 DNA: TGTGCCAGCAGCCGCGGAGGCTTGACAGATACGCAGTATTTT. Translating gives CASSRGGLTDTQYF.

The V and J genes are TRBV19 and TRBJ1-5, with D maybe TRBD1 (5 bases). This CDR3 spans 13 amino acids. V lost 7 bases and J lost 9, with 16 bases in between. Per the germline V gene, CDR1 is LNHDA and CDR2 is SQIVND (reference sequence). CDR3 loop: CASTLDGGMPQHF. In nucleotides, the CDR3 is TGTGCCAGTACCCTAGACGGGGGGATGCCCCAGCATTTT.

The J gene is TRBJ1-1, the V gene TRBV6-1, with 10 bases matching TRBD1. The CDR3 covers 15 residues. Trimming cost V 4 bases and J 4 bases; bases outside gene matches: 6. Germline CDR1 and CDR2: MNHNS and SASEGT. CDR3 bases: TGTGCCAGCAGTGGAGACAGGGGGCCTCCCACTGAAGCTTTCTTT. Protein sequence: CASSGDRGPPTEAFF.

In the case of this clone: In this CDR3 the conserved last residue, phenylalanine or tryptophan, is missing, so a read error is likely. The DNA is left out, because the CDR3 cannot be placed on it with certainty; the CDR3 is given as TCRdb lists it. The V and J genes are TRBV28 and TRBJ1-1; the DNA was not compared with TRBD1, the D call given in the table. The CDR3 region is 13 residues in length, termini included. CDR1 and CDR2 from the germline V gene are MDHEN and SYDVKM. This CDR3 reads CASSHRGRVPRGL.

The chain joins TRBV7-9 to TRBJ1-5, with 7 bases that match TRBD1. The CDR3 is made up of 14 amino acids. Germline assignment: CDR1 SEHNR and CDR2 FQNEAQ (reference sequence). V trimming: 3 bases; J trimming: 4 bases; junction bases outside the gene matches: 3. CDR3 sequence (DNA): TGTGCCAGCAGCTTTGACAGGGCGAATCAGCCCCAGCATTTT. It specifies CASSFDRANQPQHF.

CDR3 sequence reads: CASSFQGSGGNNQPQHF. The CDR3 DNA sequence: TGTGCCAGCAGCTTTCAGGGGTCGGGTGGTAACAATCAGCCCCAGCATTTT. This chain links TRBV7-3 with TRBJ1-5; weak D call: TRBD1 (6 bases). CDR3 length equals 17 residues. Trimming pared 3 bases from V and 3 bases from J, leaving 18 bases between. CDR1 is SGHTA, CDR2 FQGTGA, per germline.

V and J are TRBV12-5 and TRBJ2-1; D is perhaps TRBD2 (6 bases). From germline, CDR1 is LGHNT and CDR2 FRNRAP. The CDR3 extends over 14 amino acids. Trimming left V 0 bases short and J 10 bases short, with 13 bases between. The CDR3 sequence: CASGLVRVAAEQFF. The CDR3 bases are TGTGCTAGTGGTTTGGTACGGGTAGCGGCCGAGCAGTTCTTC.

The chain has TRBV5-6 and TRBJ1-2, with 10 positions matching TRBD1. The germline CDR1 and CDR2 sequences are SGHDT and YYEEEE. Unmatched junction bases numbered 9, after V lost 1 base and J lost 0 bases. CDR3 length: 18 residues. The DNA of the CDR3 is TGTGCCAGCAGCTTGAGGGAGACAGGGGGCAGAACTAACTATGGCTACACCTTC. Its protein is CASSLRETGGRTNYGYTF.

This clone came up a few times. The chain recombines TRBV2 with TRBJ2-1, with TRBD2 as a possible D gene (6 bases). The CDR3 is 13 residues long. V was clipped by 3 bases and J by 8 bases, with 11 bases between them. The germline V gene encodes CDR1 SNHLY and CDR2 FYNNEI. The CDR3 DNA follows: TGTGCCAGCAGTGAGTCCGGACTACATGAGCAGTTCTTC. As protein: CASSESGLHEQFF. The variable domain in full, with the rest retrieved from reference TRBV2 and TRBJ2-1, is EPEVTQTPSHQVTQMGQEVILRCVPISNHLYFYWYRQILGQKVEFLVSFYNNEISEKSEIFDDQFSVERPDGSNFTLKIRSTKLEDSAMYFCASSESGLHEQFFGPGTRLTVL.

A note on this clone: One end of the junction does not line up with germline, which may come from a read error. The genes are TRBV29-1 and TRBJ2-1; 16 positions match TRBD2. Germline lookup yields CDR1 SQVTM and CDR2 ANQGSEA. The CDR3 totals 15 residues. The DNA of the CDR3 is TGCAGCGTCGAAGGGACTAGCGGGAGGGCTTCAGAGCAGTTCTTC. This gives the protein CSVEGTSGRASEQFF.

The chain uses TRBV28 and TRBJ2-1; weak D call: TRBD2 (5 bases). CDR1 MDHEN and CDR2 SYDVKM come from the germline V gene. Trimming took 11 bases from V and 2 from J, leaving 13 bases between them. The CDR3 covers 13 residues. The CDR3 DNA is TGTGCCTTAGGCGGGCGCCCCTACAATGAGCAGTTCTTC. As protein: CALGGRPYNEQFF. Filled out from reference TRBV28 and TRBJ2-1, the complete variable domain reads DVKVTQSSRYLVKRTGEKVFLECVQDMDHENMFWYRQDPGLGLRLIYFSYDVKMKEKGDIPEGYSVSREKKERFSLILESASTNQTSMYLCALGGRPYNEQFFGPGTRLTVL.

V and J are TRBV5-6 and TRBJ2-7; 8 bases are a match to TRBD2. The germline CDR1 and CDR2 sequences are SGHDT and YYEEEE. With V trimmed by 4 bases and J by 1 base, 7 bases remained unmatched. The CDR3 has 15 residues. The CDR3 loop is CASSTACGGSYEQYF. The DNA of the CDR3 is TGTGCCAGCAGCACCGCCTGCGGGGGGTCCTACGAGCAGTACTTC.

In its sample, this clone was seen once. CDR3 bases: TGTGCCAGCAGTGAAACAGACCGGGAAGATAGCAATCAGCCCCAGCATTTT. It translates to CASSETDREDSNQPQHF. The V call is TRBV2, the J call TRBJ1-5; D remains unclear. The CDR3 spans 17 residues. Germline values: CDR1 SNHLY, CDR2 FYNNEI. V was pared by 2 bases and J by 0 bases, with 14 bases between.